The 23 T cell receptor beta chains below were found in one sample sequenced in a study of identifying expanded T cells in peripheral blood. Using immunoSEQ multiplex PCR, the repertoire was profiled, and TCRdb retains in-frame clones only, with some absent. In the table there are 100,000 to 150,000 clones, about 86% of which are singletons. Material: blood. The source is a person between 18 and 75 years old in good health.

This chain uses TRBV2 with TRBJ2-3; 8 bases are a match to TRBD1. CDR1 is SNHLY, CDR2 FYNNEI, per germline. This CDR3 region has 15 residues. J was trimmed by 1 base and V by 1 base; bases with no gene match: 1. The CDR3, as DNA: TGTGCCAGCAGTGAAGAGGGACAGGGCACAGATACGCAGTATTTT. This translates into CASSEEGQGTDTQYF.

CDR3 nucleotides: TGTGCCAGCAGTGAGAGCCTCGGGGGGAGGGCCTTGAATGAGCAGTTCTTC. It yields the protein CASSESLGGRALNEQFF. V usage is TRBV2 and J usage is TRBJ2-1, with 7 nucleotides matching TRBD2. The ends lost 3 bases at V and 7 bases at J; junction bases unmatched: 15. The CDR3 totals 17 residues. Germline lookup yields CDR1 SNHLY and CDR2 FYNNEI.

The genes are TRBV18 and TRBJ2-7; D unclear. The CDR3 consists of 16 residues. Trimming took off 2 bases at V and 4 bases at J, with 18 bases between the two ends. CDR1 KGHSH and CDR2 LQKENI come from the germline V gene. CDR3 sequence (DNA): TGTGCCAGCTCACCAGTCTCCGTTAGTTCACCGTACGAGCAGTACTTC. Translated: CASSPVSVSSPYEQYF.

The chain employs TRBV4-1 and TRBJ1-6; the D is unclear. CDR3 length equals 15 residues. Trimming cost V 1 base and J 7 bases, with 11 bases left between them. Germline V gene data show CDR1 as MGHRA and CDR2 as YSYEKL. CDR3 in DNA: TGCGCCAGCAGCCAAGGGTTCCTCCAAAATTCACCCCTCCACTTT. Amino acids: CASSQGFLQNSPLHF.

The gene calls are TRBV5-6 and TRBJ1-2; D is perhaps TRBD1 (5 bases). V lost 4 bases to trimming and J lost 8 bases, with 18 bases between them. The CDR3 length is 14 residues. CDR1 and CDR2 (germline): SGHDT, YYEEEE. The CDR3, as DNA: TGTGCCAGCAGCCCAATTAGGGGAGGGATCGGCTACACCTTC. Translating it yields CASSPIRGGIGYTF.

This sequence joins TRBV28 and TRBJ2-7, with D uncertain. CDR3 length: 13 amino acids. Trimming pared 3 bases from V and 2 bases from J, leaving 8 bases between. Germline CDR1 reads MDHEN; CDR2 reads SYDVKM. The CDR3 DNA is TGTGCCAGCAGTTTGCAGGCTCCCTACGAGCAGTACTTC. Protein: CASSLQAPYEQYF.

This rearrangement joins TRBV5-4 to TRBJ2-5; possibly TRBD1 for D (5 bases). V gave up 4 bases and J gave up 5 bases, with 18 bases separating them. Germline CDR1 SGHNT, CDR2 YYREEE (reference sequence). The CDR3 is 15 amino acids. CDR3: CASSPGGSGRETQYF. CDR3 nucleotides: TGTGCCAGCAGCCCCGGTGGGTCAGGGCGTGAGACCCAGTACTTC.

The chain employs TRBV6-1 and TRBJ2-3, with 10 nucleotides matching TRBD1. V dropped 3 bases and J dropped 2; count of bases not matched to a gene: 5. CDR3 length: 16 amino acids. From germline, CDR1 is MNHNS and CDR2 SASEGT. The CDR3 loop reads CASSEGQGPYTDTQYF. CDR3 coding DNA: TGTGCCAGCAGTGAGGGACAGGGGCCCTACACAGATACGCAGTATTTT.

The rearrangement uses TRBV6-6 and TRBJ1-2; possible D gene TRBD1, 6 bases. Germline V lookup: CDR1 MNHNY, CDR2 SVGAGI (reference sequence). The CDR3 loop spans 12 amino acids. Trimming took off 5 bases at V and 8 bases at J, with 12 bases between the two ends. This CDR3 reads CASSPQGGGYTF. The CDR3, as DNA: TGTGCCAGCAGTCCACAGGGCGGAGGCTACACCTTC.

CDR3 sequence reads: CASSLAGPQNTGELFF. CDR3 DNA sequence: TGTGCCAGCAGCTTGGCGGGACCACAGAACACCGGGGAGCTGTTTTTT. V and J are TRBV5-4 and TRBJ2-2; D is possibly TRBD1 or TRBD2 (5 bases each). CDR1 and CDR2 (germline): SGHNT, YYREEE (reference sequence). Trimming cost V 0 bases and J 1 base, with 10 bases left between them. The CDR3 is 16 residues long.

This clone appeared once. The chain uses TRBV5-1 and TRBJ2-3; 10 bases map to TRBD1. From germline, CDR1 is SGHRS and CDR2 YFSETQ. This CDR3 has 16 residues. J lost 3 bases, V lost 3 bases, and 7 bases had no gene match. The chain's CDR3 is CASSSTTGQGTDTQYF. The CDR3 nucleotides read TGCGCCAGCAGCTCCACCACGGGACAGGGGACAGATACGCAGTATTTT.

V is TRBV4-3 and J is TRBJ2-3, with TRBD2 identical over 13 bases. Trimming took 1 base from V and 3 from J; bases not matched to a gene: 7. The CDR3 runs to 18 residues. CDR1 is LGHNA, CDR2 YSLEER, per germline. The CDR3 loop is CASSQVGLAGRPTDTQYF. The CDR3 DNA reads TGCGCCAGCAGCCAAGTGGGACTAGCGGGACGTCCGACAGATACGCAGTATTTT.

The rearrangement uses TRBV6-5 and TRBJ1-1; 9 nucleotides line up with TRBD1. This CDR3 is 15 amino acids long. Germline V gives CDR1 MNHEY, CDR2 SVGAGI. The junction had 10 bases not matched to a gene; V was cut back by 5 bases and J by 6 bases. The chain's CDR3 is CASSAPGQGGAEAFF. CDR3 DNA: TGTGCCAGCAGTGCCCCGGGACAGGGTGGCGCTGAAGCTTTCTTT.

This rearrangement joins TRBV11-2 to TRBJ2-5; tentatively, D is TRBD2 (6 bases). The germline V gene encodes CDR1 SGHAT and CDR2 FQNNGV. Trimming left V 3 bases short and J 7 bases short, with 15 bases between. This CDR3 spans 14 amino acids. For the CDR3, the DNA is TGTGCCAGCAGCTTTGGGGCGGGACTTGGGACCCAGTACTTC. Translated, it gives CASSFGAGLGTQYF.

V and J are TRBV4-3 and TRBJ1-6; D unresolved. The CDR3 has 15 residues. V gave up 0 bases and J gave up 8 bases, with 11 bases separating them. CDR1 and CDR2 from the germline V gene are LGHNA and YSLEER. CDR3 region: CASSQDGGGDSPLHF. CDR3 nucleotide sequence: TGCGCCAGCAGCCAAGATGGAGGCGGAGATTCACCCCTCCACTTT.

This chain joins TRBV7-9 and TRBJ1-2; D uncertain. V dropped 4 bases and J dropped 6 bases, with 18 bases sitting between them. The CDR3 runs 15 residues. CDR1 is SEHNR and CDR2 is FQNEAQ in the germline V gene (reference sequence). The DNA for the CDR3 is TGTGCCAGCAGCTCTGTCTCGGGTGGGCACGATGGCTACACCTTC. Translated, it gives CASSSVSGGHDGYTF.

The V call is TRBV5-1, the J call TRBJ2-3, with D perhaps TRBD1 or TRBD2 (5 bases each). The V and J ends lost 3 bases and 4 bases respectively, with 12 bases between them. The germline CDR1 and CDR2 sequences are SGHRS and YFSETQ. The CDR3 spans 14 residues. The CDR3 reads CASSSGDVSDTQYF. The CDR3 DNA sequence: TGCGCCAGCAGCTCCGGGGACGTATCAGATACGCAGTATTTT.

The CDR3 loop is CASGVAGSYNEQFF. Here the CDR3 DNA reads TGTGCCAGCGGGGTAGCGGGGAGCTACAATGAGCAGTTCTTC. This chain joins TRBV7-9 and TRBJ2-1; 8 bases agree with TRBD2. CDR3 length equals 14 residues. CDR1 is SEHNR, CDR2 FQNEAQ, per germline (reference sequence). The V and J ends lost 8 bases and 3 bases, in that order; junction bases with no gene match: 6.

CDR3 bases: TGTGCCAGCAGCTTGGACAGGGGGAATGAGCAGTTCTTC. This codes for CASSLDRGNEQFF. The chain uses TRBV5-5 and TRBJ2-1; TRBD1 matches 8 bases. Germline V CDR1 and CDR2: SGHKS, YYEKEE (reference sequence). This CDR3 is built from 13 residues. The V and J ends lost 0 bases and 7 bases, in that order; junction bases with no gene match: 0.

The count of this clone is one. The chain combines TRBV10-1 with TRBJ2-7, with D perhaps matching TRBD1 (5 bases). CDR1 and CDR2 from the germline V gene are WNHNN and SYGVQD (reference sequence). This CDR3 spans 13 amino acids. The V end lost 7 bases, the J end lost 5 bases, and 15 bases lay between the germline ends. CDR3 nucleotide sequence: TGCGCCAGCACTGCGGAAAAAGGGGACGAGCAGTACTTC. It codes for CASTAEKGDEQYF.

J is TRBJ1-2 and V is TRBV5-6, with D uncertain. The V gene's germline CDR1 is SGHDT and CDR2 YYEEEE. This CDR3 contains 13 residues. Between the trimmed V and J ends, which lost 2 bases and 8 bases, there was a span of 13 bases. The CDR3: CASSFWVPGGYTF. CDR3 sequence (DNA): TGTGCCAGCAGCTTCTGGGTTCCCGGCGGCTACACCTTC.

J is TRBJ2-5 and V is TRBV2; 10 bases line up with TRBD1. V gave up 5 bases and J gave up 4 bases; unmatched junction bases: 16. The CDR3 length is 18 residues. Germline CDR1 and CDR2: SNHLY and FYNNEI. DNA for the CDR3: TGTGCCAGCAGTACCCCTTCGGCGGGGACAGGGGTAACAGAGACCCAGTACTTC. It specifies CASSTPSAGTGVTETQYF.

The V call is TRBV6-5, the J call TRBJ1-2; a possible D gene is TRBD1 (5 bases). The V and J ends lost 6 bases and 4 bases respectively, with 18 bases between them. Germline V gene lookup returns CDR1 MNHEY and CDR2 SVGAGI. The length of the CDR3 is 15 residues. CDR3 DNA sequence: TGTGCCAGCAGCCGTACCTTGGGGGACGGCTATGGCTACACCTTC. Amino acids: CASSRTLGDGYGYTF.